This T cell receptor beta chain stems from a study of identical twins. In this sample, this clonotype turned up a few times. Its antigen is not known. The study's findings and limits: Insertions were reduced in abundant cord blood beta clonotypes but not in memory repertoires. For monozygotic twins, models underestimated out-of-frame TCR alpha sharing.

Unique molecular identifiers were present on the cDNA, and a universal primer site came from template switching. One entry per CDR3 protein, called by TCRdb with MiXCR from the 5' RACE reads. The sample lists 1.5 million to 2 million distinct CDR3 sequences; less than 35% were seen once. The source material was cord blood. This receptor was obtained from a newborn girl in good health.

CDR3 bases: TGCAGTGCTAGCCTGACTAGCGGGAGGGCCAAGGAGACCCAGTACTTC. Protein sequence: CSASLTSGRAKETQYF. The chain couples TRBV20-1 to TRBJ2-5; TRBD2 aligns across 14 bases. The germline V gene has CDR1 DFQATT and CDR2 SNEGSKA (reference sequence). Losses at the gene ends were 3 bases for V and 5 bases for J; bases not matched to a gene: 8. The CDR3 sequence is 16 residues long.